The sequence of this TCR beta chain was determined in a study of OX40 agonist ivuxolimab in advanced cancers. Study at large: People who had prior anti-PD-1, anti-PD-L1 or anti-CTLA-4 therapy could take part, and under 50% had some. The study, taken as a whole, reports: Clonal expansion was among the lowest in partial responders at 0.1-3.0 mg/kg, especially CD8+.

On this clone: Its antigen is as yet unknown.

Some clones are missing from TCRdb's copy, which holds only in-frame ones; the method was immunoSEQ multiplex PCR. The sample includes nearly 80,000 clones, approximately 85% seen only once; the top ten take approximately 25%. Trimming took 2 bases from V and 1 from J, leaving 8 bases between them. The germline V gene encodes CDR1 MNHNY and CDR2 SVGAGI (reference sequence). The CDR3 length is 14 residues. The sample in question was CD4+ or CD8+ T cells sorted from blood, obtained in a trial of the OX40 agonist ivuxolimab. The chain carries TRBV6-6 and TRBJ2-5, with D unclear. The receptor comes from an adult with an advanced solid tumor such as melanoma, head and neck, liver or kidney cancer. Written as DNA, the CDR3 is TGTGCCAGCAGTTACACAGTGCGCCAAGAGACCCAGTACTTC. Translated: CASSYTVRQETQYF.